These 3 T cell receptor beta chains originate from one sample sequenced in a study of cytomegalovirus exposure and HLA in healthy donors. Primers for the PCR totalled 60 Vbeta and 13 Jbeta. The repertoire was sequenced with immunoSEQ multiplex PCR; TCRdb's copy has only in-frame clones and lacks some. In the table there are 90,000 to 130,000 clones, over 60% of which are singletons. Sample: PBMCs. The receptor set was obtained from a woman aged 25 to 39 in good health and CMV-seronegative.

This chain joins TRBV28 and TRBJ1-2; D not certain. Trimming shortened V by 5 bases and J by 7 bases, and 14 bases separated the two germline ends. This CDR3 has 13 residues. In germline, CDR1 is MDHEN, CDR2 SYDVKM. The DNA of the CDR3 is TGTGCCAGCAGTCCGAACCATCTAGGTGGCTACACCTTC. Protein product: CASSPNHLGGYTF.

The CDR3 region has the DNA TGTGCCAGCAGCGTAGGGCCCCAAGAGACCCAGTACTTC. It is translated as CASSVGPQETQYF. This rearrangement joins TRBV9 to TRBJ2-5; D gene unclear. Looked up from germline, CDR1 is SGDLS and CDR2 is YYNGEE. V lost 0 bases and J lost 1, with 4 bases in between. The CDR3 sequence is 13 residues long.

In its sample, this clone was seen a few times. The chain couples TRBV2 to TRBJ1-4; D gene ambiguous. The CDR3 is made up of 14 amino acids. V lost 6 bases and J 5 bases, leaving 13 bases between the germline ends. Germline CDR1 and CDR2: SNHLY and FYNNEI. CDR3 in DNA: TGTGCCAGCAGAGAGACGGGTATGAATGAAAAACTGTTTTTT. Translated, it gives CASRETGMNEKLFF.